This T cell receptor (beta chain) originates from a study of OX40 agonist ivuxolimab in advanced cancers. The V gene lost 1 base and the J gene lost 10 bases, with 23 bases spanning the gap. This CDR3 is 18 amino acids long. The germline V gene encodes CDR1 LGHNT and CDR2 FRNRAP. The protocol was immunoSEQ multiplex PCR, while the TCRdb copy is restricted to in-frame clones and leaves out a portion. This table has some 14,000 clones, around 76% appearing once. This receptor was taken from an adult with an advanced solid tumor such as melanoma, head and neck, liver or kidney cancer. The source was CD4+ or CD8+ T cells sorted from blood, collected in a trial of the OX40 agonist ivuxolimab. This sequence joins TRBV12-5 and TRBJ1-6, with D unclear. CDR3 in amino acids: CASGLAHPESFSISPLHF. The CDR3 DNA is TGTGCTAGTGGTTTGGCCCACCCGGAATCCTTCTCAATCTCACCCCTCCACTTT.